The 13 T cell receptor beta chains given below trace back to one sample, sequenced in a study of blood T cell repertoires in COVID-19. This table comes from immunoSEQ multiplex PCR, and its TCRdb copy is limited to in-frame clones, with some not included. The sample contains about 120,000 clones, less than 85% of which appear only once. Sequenced input: peripheral blood. These receptors were obtained from a human donor in a cohort sampled during active COVID-19.

This clone was detected only a few times. The CDR3 loop reads CATSRQGDTEAFF. Written as DNA, the CDR3 is TGCGCCACCTCGAGGCAGGGGGACACTGAAGCTTTCTTT. The V and J genes are TRBV5-1 and TRBJ1-1, with 7 positions matching TRBD1. V shed 9 bases, J shed 3 bases, and the junction held 8 bases outside the gene matches. Germline V gene lookup returns CDR1 SGHRS and CDR2 YFSETQ. The CDR3 runs 13 residues.

CDR3 nucleotide sequence: TGTGCCAGCAGTCTCCTAGGCGGGCTAGCCAAAAACATTCAGTACTTC. Protein sequence: CASSLLGGLAKNIQYF. The chain uses TRBV6-2 or TRBV6-3 and TRBJ2-4; D is perhaps TRBD2 (5 bases). The CDR3 contains 16 residues. The ends were cut back, 5 bases at V and 0 bases at J, with 14 bases in the middle. Germline V gene sequence: CDR1 MNHEY, CDR2 SVGEGT.

This clone was counted a few times. The rearrangement joins TRBV19 to TRBJ2-7, with D maybe TRBD1 (6 bases). The germline gives CDR1 LNHDA, CDR2 SQIVND (reference sequence). The ends were cut back, 6 bases at V and 0 bases at J, with 12 bases in the middle. The CDR3 covers 14 residues. The CDR3 bases are TGTGCCAGTAGGGAAACAGGGAGCTCCTACGAGCAGTACTTC. Translating gives CASRETGSSYEQYF.

The J gene is TRBJ1-2, the V gene TRBV11-2, with TRBD1 matching 9 bases. Germline assignment: CDR1 SGHAT and CDR2 FQNNGV. There are 16 residues in the CDR3. J lost 0 bases, V lost 2 bases, and 4 bases had no gene match. CDR3 protein: CASSLRGQGANYGYTF. The CDR3 nucleotides are TGTGCCAGCAGCTTAAGGGGACAGGGAGCTAACTATGGCTACACCTTC.

V is TRBV3-1 (or the pseudogene TRBV3-2) and J is TRBJ1-1; weak D call: TRBD1 (5 bases). Germline V CDR1 and CDR2: LGHDT, YNNKEL (reference sequence). V lost 3 bases and J lost 0, with 8 bases in between. This CDR3 contains 14 residues. The CDR3 coding sequence is TGTGCCAGCAGCCATCAGGGCGTGAACACTGAAGCTTTCTTT. Protein: CASSHQGVNTEAFF.

V and J are TRBV7-2 and TRBJ1-4, with D hard to call. The germline gives CDR1 SGHTA, CDR2 FQGNSA. This CDR3 has 14 residues. Trimming took off 1 base at V and 4 bases at J, with 7 bases between the two ends. Written as DNA, the CDR3 is TGTGCCAGCAGCTTAGGAGGTCGTAATGAAAAACTGTTTTTT. It codes for CASSLGGRNEKLFF.

This sequence joins TRBV6-2 or TRBV6-3 and TRBJ1-2, with a tentative D call TRBD1 (5 bases). Trimming removed 5 bases from V and 4 bases from J, with 14 bases in between. CDR3 length: 14 amino acids. Germline V gives CDR1 MNHEY, CDR2 SVGEGT. The CDR3 is CASSHLADSYGYTF. CDR3 nucleotide sequence: TGTGCCAGCAGTCACCTTGCCGACAGCTATGGCTACACCTTC.

This CDR3 is CASSYGTGPDTEAFF. The CDR3 DNA reads TGTGCCAGCAGTTACGGGACAGGGCCGGACACTGAAGCTTTCTTT. This chain links TRBV6-5 with TRBJ1-1; 9 bases are shared with TRBD1. Trimming removed 2 bases from V and 3 bases from J; junction bases left unmatched: 4. The CDR3 has 15 amino acids. Germline V lookup: CDR1 MNHEY, CDR2 SVGAGI.

The rearrangement joins TRBV7-2 to TRBJ1-2; 9 nucleotides align to TRBD1. The ends lost 5 bases at V and 2 bases at J; junction bases unmatched: 9. The CDR3 totals 16 residues. Germline CDR1 SGHTA, CDR2 FQGNSA. DNA for the CDR3: TGTGCCAGCAGCCCCAGGGGGACAGGGTCGAACTATGGCTACACCTTC. Its translation is CASSPRGTGSNYGYTF.

This clone was recorded only once. The V gene is TRBV7-2, the J gene TRBJ1-2; possible D gene TRBD1, 5 bases. Germline V CDR1 and CDR2: SGHTA, FQGNSA. Trimming took 8 bases from V and 5 from J, leaving 15 bases between them. The CDR3 runs to 13 residues. As DNA, the CDR3 is TGTGCCAGCGCCCCGCAGGGTAGATATGGCTACACCTTC. It is translated as CASAPQGRYGYTF.

This clone was seen a single time. The CDR3, as DNA: TGTGCCTGGAATAACAGGGGGGGAGAGACCCAGTACTTC. Encoded protein: CAWNNRGGETQYF. The gene calls are TRBV30 and TRBJ2-5, with a tentative D call TRBD1 (8 bases). Germline V gives CDR1 GTSNPN, CDR2 SVGIG (reference sequence). Between the trimmed V and J ends, which lost 4 bases and 4 bases, there was a span of 13 bases. This CDR3 contains 13 residues. Supplemented by reference TRBV30 and TRBJ2-5, the full variable domain reads SQTIHQWPATLVQPVGSPLSLECTVEGTSNPNLYWYRQAAGRGLQLLFYSVGIGQISSEVPQNLSASRPQDRQFILSSKKLLLSDSGFYLCAWNNRGGETQYFGPGTRLLVL.

The V and J genes are TRBV7-2 and TRBJ1-1; D perhaps matches TRBD1 (5 bases). The CDR3 extends over 15 amino acids. Germline CDR1 and CDR2: SGHTA and FQGNSA. Deletions cut 2 bases from V and 6 bases from J, with 16 bases between. The CDR3 reads CASSLLRQTIAEAFF. The CDR3 region has the DNA TGTGCCAGCAGCTTATTGCGACAGACGATTGCTGAAGCTTTCTTT.

The chain combines TRBV6-2 or TRBV6-3 with TRBJ2-5; TRBD1 matches at 7 bases. This CDR3 has 15 residues. Germline V gene lookup returns CDR1 MNHEY and CDR2 SVGEGT. V trimming: 6 bases; J trimming: 4 bases; junction bases outside the gene matches: 11. CDR3 loop: CASSPLYRGGETQYF. CDR3 bases: TGTGCCAGCAGCCCCCTCTACAGGGGTGGAGAGACCCAGTACTTC.